This T cell receptor (beta chain) was identified during a study of T cell responses to AZD1222 COVID-19 vaccine. Study information: Pooling of second doses given at about 4 or about 12 weeks was done. Findings and caveats of the study: Along spike, vaccine-associated CD4 TCRs were found throughout, with dominance at 160-218 and 743-854. Reports say nearly half of spike-specific TCRs go after unmutated variant regions.

Notes on this clone: Its antigen is not identified.

CDR1 LNHDA and CDR2 SQIVND come from the germline V gene (reference sequence). The CDR3 length is 17 residues. The J segment lost 3 bases and the V segment lost 6 bases, leaving 13 bases of the junction unmatched. Method: immunoSEQ multiplex PCR; TCRdb's copy keeps in-frame clones and lacks some. This table holds some 160,000 clones, more than 90% found once. The material was peripheral blood, obtained on day 0 of AZD1222 vaccination. The source is an adult in good health. This chain uses TRBV19 with TRBJ2-4; 8 bases are a match to TRBD2. CDR3 amino acids: CASSIPGVAGNKNIQYF. The CDR3 region has the DNA TGTGCCAGTAGCATCCCAGGGGTAGCGGGGAACAAAAACATTCAGTACTTC.